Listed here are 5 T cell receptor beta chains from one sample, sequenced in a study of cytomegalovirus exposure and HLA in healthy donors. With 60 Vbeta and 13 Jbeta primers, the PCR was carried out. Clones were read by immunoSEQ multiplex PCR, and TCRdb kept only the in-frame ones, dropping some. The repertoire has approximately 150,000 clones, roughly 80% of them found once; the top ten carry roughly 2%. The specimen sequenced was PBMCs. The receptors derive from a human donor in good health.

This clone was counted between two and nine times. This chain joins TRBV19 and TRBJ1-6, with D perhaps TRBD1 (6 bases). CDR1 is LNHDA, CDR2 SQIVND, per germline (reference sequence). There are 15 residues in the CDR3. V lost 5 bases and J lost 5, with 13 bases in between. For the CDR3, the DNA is TGTGCCAGTAGTGTCACAGGGTACAATAATTCACCCCTCCACTTT. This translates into CASSVTGYNNSPLHF.

The CDR3 nucleotides read TGTGCCAGCAGTGACGGTTACAACTATGGCTACACCTTC. This codes for CASSDGYNYGYTF. The chain has TRBV25-1 and TRBJ1-2; D remains unclear. V gave up 3 bases and J gave up 2 bases, with 7 bases separating them. This CDR3 region has 13 residues. Germline V gene lookup returns CDR1 MGHDK and CDR2 SYGVNS.

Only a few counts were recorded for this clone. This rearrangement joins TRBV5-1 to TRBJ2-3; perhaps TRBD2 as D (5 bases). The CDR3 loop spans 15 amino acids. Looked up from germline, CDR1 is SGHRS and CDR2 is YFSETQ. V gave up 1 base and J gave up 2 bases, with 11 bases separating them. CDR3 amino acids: CASSLTLGDTDTQYF. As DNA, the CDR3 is TGCGCCAGCAGCTTGACTTTGGGAGACACAGATACGCAGTATTTT.

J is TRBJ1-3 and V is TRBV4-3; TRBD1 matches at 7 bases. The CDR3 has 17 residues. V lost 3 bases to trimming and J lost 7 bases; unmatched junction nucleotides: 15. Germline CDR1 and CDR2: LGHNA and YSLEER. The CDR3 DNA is TGCGCCAGCAGCCAGGAAACGAGGGACAGTCTCAGGAACACCATATATTTT. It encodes CASSQETRDSLRNTIYF.

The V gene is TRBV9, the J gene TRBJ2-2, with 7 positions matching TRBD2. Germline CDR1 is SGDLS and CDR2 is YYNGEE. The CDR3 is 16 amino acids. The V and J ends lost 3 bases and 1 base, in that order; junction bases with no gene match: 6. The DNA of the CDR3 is TGTGCCAGCAGCGCCTCCCCGGGGGGGAACACCGGGGAGCTGTTTTTT. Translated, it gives CASSASPGGNTGELFF.